This T cell receptor beta chain emerged from a study of cytomegalovirus exposure and HLA in healthy donors (dated by TCRdb to the late 2010s). Study-wide context: According to an earlier analysis of a few hundred of the donors, roughly 180 million T cells yielded 117 million unique TCR beta sequences and approximately 280 Gb of sequence data. The study aimed to test whether cataloging public T cell receptors could reveal signatures of past pathogen exposure. Several DR-DQ haplotypes were handled as single units for association and clustering, since linkage in the cohort was strong. A later genetic analysis took genome-wide SNP genotypes for about three fifths of the 666 donors and used that subset as a discovery cohort. On average, roughly 250,000 unique TCR beta nucleotide sequences were sequenced per donor among more than 350 genotyped donors of the cohort, with roughly 18% of those sequences being non-productive. Besides the first cohort of approximately 710 subjects, a separate validation cohort made up of 120 or so different subjects was used. The study combined high-throughput TCR immunosequencing, statistical association of individual TCRs with disease status, and machine learning to predict cytomegalovirus infection status. In the later analysis, no new phenotypic data were used to find candidate immune exposures; instead, reliance was placed on TCR beta sequences and their occurrence across donors. The number of donors typed differed by locus, with roughly 629-640 for A, B, C, DRB1 and DQB1, roughly 520 for DQA1, about 610 for DPA1, and approximately 470 for DPB1. Alongside the repertoire data, information on donor age, sex, ethnicity and CMV serostatus was compiled. An early release that covered some 640 HLA-typed donors contained about 290 gigabases of sequencing data and 85 million to 100 million unique TCR sequences. The T cell repertoires of several hundred subjects were profiled by immunosequencing and related to cytomegalovirus serostatus. An earlier analysis of 587 of the donors used high-throughput TCR beta sequencing to judge whether each TCR beta V gene segment behaved as functional or pseudogenic. Both class I and class II loci were covered by HLA typing, at four-digit resolution. All discovery cohort repertoires had been generated using a single sequencing platform. To study patterns of TCR occurrence, a later analysis re-analyzed previously published TCR beta repertoires from around 660 donors and added high-resolution HLA genotyping. Of the 300 to 400 genotyped donors, around 81% fell in the genetic ancestry cluster associated with self-reported Caucasian donors.

The cohort consisted of hundreds of healthy bone marrow donors. All cohort members were sampled while nominally healthy, although unrecorded immune exposures were likely present. The donor tested CMV seropositive, placing the donor among the 289 seropositive members of the cohort. A peripheral blood sample was collected from each donor, and TCR beta sequencing was performed on peripheral blood mononuclear cells. Genomic DNA was extracted from the blood cell samples with the Qiagen DNeasy Blood Extraction Kit. In the case of this clone: Its antigen is currently not known. The sample holds no much larger clone one base away, and base qualities are not on file.

Library method: the immunoSEQ multiplex PCR assay. For the multiplex PCR, a mixture combining 60 forward primers for TCR Vbeta segments and 13 reverse primers for TCR Jbeta segments was used. Amplification of the CDR3 region of rearranged TCR beta genes was performed with a multiplex PCR assay on genomic DNA. On the Illumina HiSeq System, the amplified TCR beta libraries were sequenced as 87-base-pair reads. Turning to the authors' computational methods: In a later analysis, 70 million to 95 million unique TCR beta chains were counted across the roughly 610 repertoires, and roughly 11 million of these chains were shared by at least two donors. To remove PCR and sequencing errors, raw reads were error-corrected and collapsed into unique sequences using a nearest-neighbor algorithm that merged closely related sequences. V, D and J gene segments were assigned by aligning CDR3 sequences to IMGT reference sequences. For a sequence to be retained, at least a six-nucleotide match to both a V gene segment and a J gene segment was required. A rearrangement was called productive if the CDR3 had no stop codons and remained in frame with V and J, and every other rearrangement was called non-productive. CDR3 was defined by IMGT convention, running from the second conserved V-encoded cysteine to the conserved J-encoded phenylalanine. In an earlier analysis of 587 of the donors, sequences lacking an unambiguous match to a single V gene segment were excluded. An earlier analysis of 587 of the donors classified V segments as functional when productive rearrangements were above 56.7% and as segregating when the standard deviation between donors was above 5%. A statistical classification framework was developed to diagnose cytomegalovirus status using the catalog of TCR beta chain sequences. In a later analysis, TCR nucleotide sequences were compared against IMGT/GENE-DB human TR gene sequences so that V and J genes could be assigned. A later analysis assigned CDR3 sequences and most-parsimonious VDJ recombination scenarios with the TCRdist pipeline. A later analysis defined each TCR beta chain by its CDR3 amino acid sequence plus V-gene family, and excluded reads lacking a unique V-gene family. A later analysis removed nearly 600 highly shared, low-generation-probability nucleotide sequences to deal with suspected cross-contamination and a sequencing artifact. In a later analysis, a clonal expansion index for each public chain was calculated from normalized within-repertoire ranks of inferred template counts. In a later analysis, generation probabilities were computed with a VDJ recombination model fitted to out-of-frame rearrangements, and the resulting probabilities were checked against IGoR. Hypergeometric tests were used in a later analysis to score TCR-TCR, TCR-HLA and TCR-CMV co-occurrence, with a repertoire-size bias correction applied to the TCR pairs. False discovery rates were estimated in a later analysis by permuting HLA or CMV assignments 20 times. In a later analysis, co-occurring TCRs were grouped using DBSCAN, with TCRdist sequence similarity added in when clustering inside HLA-allele-positive subsets. Repertoires with fewer than 30,000 or more than 120,000 public chains, plus five repertoires with anomalous nucleotide sharing, were excluded from co-occurrence clustering. What TCRdb holds here is the immuneACCESS table cut down to in-frame rearrangements. Part of the clones is not present; checked against another copy, under half of the missing clones reflect an unresolved V gene, and the others are unexplained. From that table come the V and J calls and clone size; the DNA was used to work out D and trimming. The sample contains some 150,000 clones, roughly 75% of them found a single time. Of the sample, approximately 6.2% is held by the ten largest clones.

The CDR3 covers 15 residues, taking in both the cysteine and the phenylalanine. Only the CDR3 portion is preserved as DNA: 45 bases, with reading frame beginning at the first base. CDR1 and CDR2, per the germline V gene, are MGHRA and YSYEKL. The germline V and J ends show losses of 2 bases and 5 bases respectively, and no gene match explains 8 bases of the junction. What the study reported, not specific to this receptor: Across donors, most TCR sequences were observed very rarely, whereas some public TCRs were present in many individuals. In an earlier analysis of over 550 of the donors, most TCR beta V segments were observed in productive rearrangements about 87% or about 30% of the time, broadly matching IMGT annotations. A cluster of highly shared sequence variants was judged likely to be a technical artifact of the sequencing pipeline. The only immune exposure information available for the cohort was CMV serostatus. In this cohort, only TCR beta chains were sequenced, and detectable features were limited by the absence of alpha or paired-chain data. Assigning TCR associations to individual alleles was difficult when HLA alleles, especially DR and DQ, strongly co-occurred. In a later analysis, HLA-associated TCR beta chains showed more clonal expansion and lower generation probabilities than non-associated chains that were equally common. In both the original and validation cohorts, the classifier was reported to diagnose cytomegalovirus status with high specificity and sensitivity. Some IMGT-functional V segments, including TRBV6-2 and TRBV6-3, could not be distinguished by the 87-base-pair reads and were therefore excluded. The presence/absence analyses assumed that sequencing depth was roughly uniform across donors, and that assumption may not be true. A further reported finding was that TCR beta sequences accurately predicted the HLA-A and HLA-B alleles for most subjects in the first cohort. The study listed 150 to 200 TCR beta chains as associated with cytomegalovirus. Specific HLA alleles were associated with roughly 16,000 TCR beta sequences at a false discovery rate of 0.05 in a later analysis. HLA typing was unavailable for some donors at each locus, so association tests used only the typed subset. In vitro tests confirmed that a few of the cytomegalovirus-associated TCR beta chains recognize cytomegalovirus antigens. An association between a missense DCLRE1C variant and V-gene and J-gene trimming of TCR beta chains was found in a later genetic analysis and replicated in an independent cohort. Linkage disequilibrium might explain the correlated functional status among segregating V segments, but an unknown experimental factor could not be ruled out. It was suggested by the authors that the approach could potentially be generalized to other disease states and immunological phenotypes. Because counts were too low, under 20 rarely observed V segments, including chromosome 9 orphons, were left out of the earlier analysis of 587 of the donors. A later analysis found that most CMV-associated TCR beta chains appeared HLA-restricted, with HLA associations seemingly driven largely by CMV exposure. Compared with the roughly 710-donor mean, donors in an Asian-associated ancestry cluster had fewer N-insertions in productive TCRs, according to a later genetic analysis. According to a later analysis, TCR association rates differed among HLA loci, with DRB1 alleles showing the most associated TCRs and HLA-C alleles showing the fewest. According to a later analysis, parvovirus B19, influenza, CMV and Epstein-Barr virus appeared linked to several top co-occurrence clusters.

The clonotype was recovered from a middle-aged man in good health and CMV-seropositive. The chain is made from TRBV4-1 and TRBJ1-1; 7 of the junction bases match TRBD1. Sequenced sample: PBMCs. CDR3 loop: CASSQQGGTGTEAFF. The base sequence is TGCGCCAGCAGCCAACAAGGGGGCACCGGGACTGAAGCTTTCTTT.